This T cell receptor (beta chain) emerged from a study of OX40 agonist ivuxolimab in advanced cancers. Measured with immunoSEQ multiplex PCR; TCRdb has only the in-frame clones, and not every one. The profile shows tens of thousands of clones, roughly 80% of them singletons. V was cut by 4 bases and J by 4 bases, with 14 bases left in between. The CDR3 is 14 amino acids. Germline V gene lookup returns CDR1 SGDLS and CDR2 YYNGEE. V is TRBV9 and J is TRBJ1-2; D perhaps matches TRBD1 (5 bases). Sequences were derived from CD4+ or CD8+ T cells sorted from blood, sampled in a trial of the OX40 agonist ivuxolimab. This TCR came from an adult with an advanced solid tumor such as melanoma, head and neck, liver or kidney cancer. DNA for the CDR3: TGTGCCAGCAGCCCCACGGGGGGAGGCTATGGCTACACCTTC. It encodes CASSPTGGGYGYTF.